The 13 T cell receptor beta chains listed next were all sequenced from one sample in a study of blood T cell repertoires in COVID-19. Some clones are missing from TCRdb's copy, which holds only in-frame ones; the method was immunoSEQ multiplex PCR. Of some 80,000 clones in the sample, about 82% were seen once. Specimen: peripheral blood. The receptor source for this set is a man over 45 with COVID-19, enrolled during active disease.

The CDR3 region has the DNA TGTGCCAGCAGCTCCCGGGGTGGGGGAGGCGGGGAGCTGTTTTTT. It translates to CASSSRGGGGGELFF. V and J are TRBV9 and TRBJ2-2, with D perhaps matching TRBD2 (6 bases). V was cut by 4 bases and J by 7 bases, with 17 bases left in between. The germline CDR1 and CDR2 sequences are SGDLS and YYNGEE. This CDR3 has 15 residues.

The CDR3 loop is CATSDLRGLAEKQFF. CDR3 sequence (DNA): TGTGCCACCAGTGATTTGCGCGGACTAGCGGAAAAGCAGTTCTTC. J is TRBJ2-1 and V is TRBV24-1; TRBD2 matches at 10 bases. After removal of 0 bases from V and 11 bases from J, the junction contained 6 bases not matched to a gene. This CDR3 contains 15 residues. Per the germline V gene, CDR1 is KGHDR and CDR2 is SFDVKD.

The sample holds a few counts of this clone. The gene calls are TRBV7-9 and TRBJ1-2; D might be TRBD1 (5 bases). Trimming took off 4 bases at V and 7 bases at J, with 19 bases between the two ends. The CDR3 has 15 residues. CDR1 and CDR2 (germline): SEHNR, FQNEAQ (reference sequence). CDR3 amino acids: CASSSPGEGLGGYTF. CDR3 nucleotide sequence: TGTGCCAGCAGCTCCCCGGGGGAAGGATTGGGTGGCTACACCTTC.

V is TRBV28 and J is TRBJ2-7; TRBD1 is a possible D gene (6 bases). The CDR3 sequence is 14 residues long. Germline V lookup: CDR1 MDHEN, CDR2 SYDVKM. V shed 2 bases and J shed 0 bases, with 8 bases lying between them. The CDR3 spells CASSLGGSSYEQYF. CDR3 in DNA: TGTGCCAGCAGTTTAGGGGGCAGCTCCTACGAGCAGTACTTC.

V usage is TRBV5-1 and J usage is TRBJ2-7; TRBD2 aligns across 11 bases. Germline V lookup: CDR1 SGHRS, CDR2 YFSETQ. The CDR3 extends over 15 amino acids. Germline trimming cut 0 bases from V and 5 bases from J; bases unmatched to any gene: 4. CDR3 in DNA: TGCGCCAGCAGCTTGGAAGTAGCGGGAGGGCACGAGCAGTACTTC. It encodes CASSLEVAGGHEQYF.

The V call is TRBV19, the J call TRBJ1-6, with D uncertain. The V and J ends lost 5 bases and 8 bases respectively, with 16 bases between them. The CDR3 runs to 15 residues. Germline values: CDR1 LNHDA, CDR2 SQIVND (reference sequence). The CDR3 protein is CASSPRGLMDSPLHF. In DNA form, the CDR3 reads TGTGCCAGTAGTCCCCGGGGATTGATGGATTCACCCCTCCACTTT. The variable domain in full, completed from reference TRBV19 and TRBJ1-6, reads DGGITQSPKYLFRKEGQNVTLSCEQNLNHDAMYWYRQDPGQGLRLIYYSQIVNDFQKGDIAEGYSVSREKKESFPLTVTSAQKNPTAFYLCASSPRGLMDSPLHFGNGTRLTVT.

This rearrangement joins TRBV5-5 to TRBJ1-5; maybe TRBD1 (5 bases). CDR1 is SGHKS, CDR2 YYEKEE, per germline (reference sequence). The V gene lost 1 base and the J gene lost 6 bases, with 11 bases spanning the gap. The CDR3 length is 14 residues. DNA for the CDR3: TGTGCCAGCAGCTTGTGGGGGGAGCGTCAGCCCCAGCATTTT. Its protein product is CASSLWGERQPQHF.

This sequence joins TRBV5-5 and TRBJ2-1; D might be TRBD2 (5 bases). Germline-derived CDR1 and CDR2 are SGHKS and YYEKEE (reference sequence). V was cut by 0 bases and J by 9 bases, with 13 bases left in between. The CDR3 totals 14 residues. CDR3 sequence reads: CASSLVRAQSEQFF. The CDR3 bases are TGTGCCAGCAGCTTGGTGAGGGCACAAAGTGAGCAGTTCTTC.

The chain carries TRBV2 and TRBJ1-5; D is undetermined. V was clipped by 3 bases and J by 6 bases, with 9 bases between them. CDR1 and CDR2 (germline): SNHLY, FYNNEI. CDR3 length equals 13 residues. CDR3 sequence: CASSEGGSQPQHF. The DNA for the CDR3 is TGTGCCAGCAGTGAGGGAGGCAGTCAGCCCCAGCATTTT.

CDR3 sequence reads: CAYRGRITDTQYF. The CDR3 DNA follows: TGTGCCTACAGGGGGCGTATCACAGATACGCAGTATTTT. The chain recombines TRBV30 with TRBJ2-3; TRBD1 agrees at 9 bases. Germline CDR1 GTSNPN, CDR2 SVGIG (reference sequence). This CDR3 is built from 13 residues. Germline trimming cut 7 bases from V and 2 bases from J; bases unmatched to any gene: 4.

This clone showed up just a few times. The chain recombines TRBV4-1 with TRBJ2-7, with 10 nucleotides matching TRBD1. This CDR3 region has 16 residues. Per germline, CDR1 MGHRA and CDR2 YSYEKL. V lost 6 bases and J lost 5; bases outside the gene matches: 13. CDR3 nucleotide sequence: TGCGCCAGCAGACAAAAACCGGGACAGGGGCACGACGAGCAGTACTTC. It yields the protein CASRQKPGQGHDEQYF.

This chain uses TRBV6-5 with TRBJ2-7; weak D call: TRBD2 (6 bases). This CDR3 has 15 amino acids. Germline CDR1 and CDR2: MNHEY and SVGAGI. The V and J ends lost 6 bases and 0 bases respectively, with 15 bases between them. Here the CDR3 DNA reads TGTGCCAGCAGCCGCGGGAAGCGCCTCTCCTACGAGCAGTACTTC. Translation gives CASSRGKRLSYEQYF.

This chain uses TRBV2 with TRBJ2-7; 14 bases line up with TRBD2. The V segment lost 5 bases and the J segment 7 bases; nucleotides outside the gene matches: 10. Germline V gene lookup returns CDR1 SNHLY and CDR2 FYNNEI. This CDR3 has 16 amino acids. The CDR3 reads CASSPHGLAGGREQYF. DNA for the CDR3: TGTGCCAGCAGTCCGCACGGACTAGCGGGAGGACGAGAGCAGTACTTC.